This TCR beta chain was obtained from a study of shared clonotypes between healthy human individuals. Each PCR replicate from the sorted subsets contained 150 to 250 ng DNA, which is roughly 33,000 T cell genomes. The repertoire was sequenced with immunoSEQ multiplex PCR; TCRdb's copy has only in-frame clones and lacks some. Of over 2 million clones in the sample, around 93% were seen once. CDR3 size: 17 residues. Germline lookup yields CDR1 MDHEN and CDR2 SYDVKM. Unmatched junction bases numbered 6, after V lost 5 bases and J lost 2 bases. This TCR was recovered from a man between 18 and 29 years old in good health. Some clones in this sample may be carry-over from other donors' samples. The chain recombines TRBV28 with TRBJ2-6, with 10 bases that match TRBD1. The sequencing input was naive CD4+ T cells from PBMCs. Subset indicated: CD45RA+ positively selected. The DNA for the CDR3 is TGTGCCAGCAGTGGACGGGACAGGGGTACTGGGGCCAACGTCCTGACTTTC. Its protein product is CASSGRDRGTGANVLTF.